This T cell receptor (beta chain) came from a study of human T cells and chemical hapten exposure (TCRdb year 2021). A note on the overall study: For sensitization, 2% DPC in acetone was applied to a 2 cm by 2 cm area of upper inner arm skin. Throughout the approximately 25-week study period, patients were also given weekly therapeutic DPC doses on the scalp. Patch tests used Finn chambers with 0.01% DPC on the upper back, scored after 6 days by International Contact Dermatitis Research Group standards. Alopecia areata with under or over 50% scalp involvement, alopecia totalis and alopecia universalis were represented in the patient cohort, which was mostly female. Libraries were pooled for sequencing, and per-sample TCR yields varied mainly because of small differences in library volumes within the pool. This study followed changes in the peripheral blood TCR repertoire in vivo during primary and secondary sensitization of alopecia patients to the hapten diphenylcyclopropenone (DPC). Blood samples were taken from patients before sensitization (week 0) and at 2, 6 and about 24 weeks after DPC sensitization. Blood for TCR sequencing was provided by twenty-nine alopecia patients at one to four time points (pre-sensitization, 2, 6 and 24 weeks). Overall study results and their limits: Expanded TCRs formed significantly more large CDR3 similarity clusters than pre-sensitization or healthy control sets, consistent with antigen-driven responses. No change with DPC sensitization was found in the number of TCRs above 1 in 1000 frequency, and no evidence of global repertoire structure alterations was found. After repeated subsampling, changes were observed in the strength of the expansion versus patch-test correlation and in the threshold at which the correlation became significant. Patch test score correlated positively with the number of PT1 expanded TCRs, reaching significance at thresholds 8, 16 and 32 but not at 4. Because all patients had alopecia, a presumed autoimmune disease, the immune response of the patients might differ from that of healthy individuals.

In this sample, this clonotype turned up many times. The antigen this receptor binds is unknown. The record has no base qualities; no much larger clone is one base away. After removal of 5 bases from V and 4 bases from J, the junction retains 15 bases not matched to a gene. The CDR3 runs 18 amino acids, cysteine and phenylalanine included. Solely the CDR3 DNA is kept, with 54 bases framed from the first base. Interpreted using the paper, the time point label stands for: patch test 1, 2 weeks after DPC sensitization. The treatment or condition label here, explained by the study, means: therapeutic diphenylcyclopropenone sensitization with weekly scalp DPC. At each patch-test visit, blood was drawn before the patch test was applied. Patients were considered eligible if aged 18 to 70, diagnosed with alopecia and deemed suitable for DPC therapy, and patients were excluded if pregnant. Unfractionated whole blood was collected in Tempus Blood RNA tubes, and total RNA was extracted from that blood.

Libraries were built with RACE. TCRdb names NextSeq 500 as the instrument used. During library preparation, unique molecular identifiers were attached to individual cDNA molecules so that TCRs could be counted quantitatively and reproducibly. For every blood RNA sample, sequencing covered both the TCR alpha and TCR beta chains. Concerning the study's data processing: Samples had a median of 95,638 TCRs, with a range from about 23,224 to 750,000. V, J and CDR3 annotation of the TCR reads was performed with the Decombinator software suite. For PS versus PT1 abundance plots, all samples were subsampled to the same number of TCRs (28,000). TCRs were defined as expanded if absent before sensitization and observed at least eight times at the 2-week time point. TCRdb handled the public reads itself, with Q25 trimming in fastp and clone calling in MiXCR, and kept productive beta chains. Each entry merges the rows of one CDR3 protein and shows their most common DNA and genes. TCRdb, rather than the study authors, made the V and J calls. In all, the sample holds roughly 80,000 distinct CDR3 sequences, and about 11% of those were seen once. The ten largest clones capture roughly 4.2% of the sample.

This receptor was taken from a woman aged 50 to 60 with alopecia areata. Some clones in this sample may be carry-over from other donors' samples. The material was whole blood, obtained in connection with sensitization to the hapten diphenylcyclopropenone (DPC). This chain is built from TRBV12-3 or TRBV12-4 and TRBJ2-7; TRBD2 fits 12 bases in the junction. The CDR3 region reads CASSLTFVTSGSMYEQYF. The DNA sequence is TGTGCCAGCAGTCTAACTTTTGTGACTAGCGGGAGCATGTACGAGCAGTACTTC.